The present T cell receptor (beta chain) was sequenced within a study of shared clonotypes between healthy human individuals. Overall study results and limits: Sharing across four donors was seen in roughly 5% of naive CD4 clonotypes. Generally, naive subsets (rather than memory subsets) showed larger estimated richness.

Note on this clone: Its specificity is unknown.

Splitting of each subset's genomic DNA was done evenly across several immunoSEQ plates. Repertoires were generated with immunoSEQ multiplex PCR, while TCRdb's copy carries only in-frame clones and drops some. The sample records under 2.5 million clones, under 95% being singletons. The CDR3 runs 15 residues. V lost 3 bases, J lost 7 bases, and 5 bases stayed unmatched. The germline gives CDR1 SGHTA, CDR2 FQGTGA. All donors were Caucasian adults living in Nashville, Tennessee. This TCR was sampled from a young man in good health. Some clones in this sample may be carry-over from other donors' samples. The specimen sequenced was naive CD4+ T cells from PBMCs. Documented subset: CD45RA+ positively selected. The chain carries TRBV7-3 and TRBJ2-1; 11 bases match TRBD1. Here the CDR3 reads CASSFWGQGVNEQFF. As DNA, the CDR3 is TGTGCCAGCAGCTTCTGGGGACAGGGGGTAAATGAGCAGTTCTTC.